This T cell receptor (beta chain) is drawn from a study of CD8 T cells in ankylosing spondylitis. About this clonotype itself: No antigen is known for it.

Each CDR3 protein gets one entry after TCRdb re-called the 5' RACE reads with MiXCR. This table has under 550,000 distinct CDR3 sequences, roughly 26% appearing once. General study results and limits: Characteristic, it appeared, of ankylosing spondylitis blood was a TCR beta motif of several highly homologous variants. Disease-linked clones reportedly showed significant enrichment in matched ankylosing spondylitis synovial fluid.

V trimming: 1 base; J trimming: 4 bases; junction bases outside the gene matches: 4. The CDR3 totals 16 residues. The source of this sequence is a male donor with ankylosing spondylitis. The chain carries TRBV12-3 or TRBV12-4 and TRBJ2-2; 9 bases fit TRBD2. The sequenced sample was blood, either unsorted or a sorted T cell fraction (not recorded which). The CDR3: CASSLESGRSTGELFF. CDR3 coding DNA: TGTGCCAGCAGTTTAGAGAGCGGGAGGTCCACCGGGGAGCTGTTTTTT.